This TCR beta chain originates from a study of cytomegalovirus exposure and HLA in healthy donors. Comments on this clone: Its antigen is as yet unknown.

Libraries were prepared by immunoSEQ multiplex PCR; TCRdb keeps only in-frame clonotypes and omits some of them. The data hold 110,000 to 150,000 clones, with approximately 93% observed a single time. Overall study results and limits: The tendency of first-cohort TCR clusters to co-occur in the 130 or so validation repertoires was identified by a subsequent analysis. Researchers counted around 150 TCR beta chains as cytomegalovirus-associated.

Trimming cost V 2 bases and J 6 bases, with 15 bases left between them. CDR1 SGDLS and CDR2 YYNGEE come from the germline V gene. The CDR3 covers 15 residues. This TCR came from a man between 18 and 29 years old in good health and CMV-seronegative. The sample taken for sequencing was PBMCs. This chain links TRBV9 with TRBJ1-5; possibly TRBD1 for D (6 bases). CDR3 protein: CASSVLRRTVQPQHF. The CDR3 region has the DNA TGTGCCAGCAGCGTCCTCCGCCGGACAGTTCAGCCCCAGCATTTT.